This is a list of T cell receptor beta chains from one sample in a study of long-term antiretroviral therapy in people with HIV. Clones were read by immunoSEQ multiplex PCR, and TCRdb kept only the in-frame ones, dropping some. This table has roughly 30,000 clones, 80% appearing once. The sequenced sample was unsorted PBMCs, obtained 0.3 years after starting antiretroviral therapy. These receptor sequences come from a man aged 40-50 years with HIV. CDR3s include the opening cysteine and the closing phenylalanine or tryptophan. The D gene is left open where the match is weak. A row's size may be missing; if present it is once, few, many or a size class.

d_call clone_size j_call v_call cdr3_aa cdr3_nt
- - TRBJ1-5 TRBV7-9 CASSLWGQPQHF TGTGCCAGCAGCTTATGGGGTCAGCCCCAGCATTTT
- - TRBJ2-1 TRBV11-3 CASSFSRVSEQFF TGTGCCAGCAGCTTTAGCAGGGTTTCTGAGCAGTTCTTC
- once TRBJ2-3 TRBV11-2 CASSLVTGFTDTQYF TGTGCCAGCAGCTTAGTCACGGGATTCACAGATACGCAGTATTTT
- once TRBJ1-1 TRBV11-2 CASSRTVNTEAFF TGTGCCAGCAGCCGGACCGTGAACACTGAAGCTTTCTTT
- - TRBJ2-4 TRBV7-2 CASSLGPGGAGKNIQYF TGTGCCAGCAGCTTAGGCCCAGGAGGGGCTGGCAAAAACATTCAGTACTTC
TRBD2 - TRBJ2-5 TRBV11-3 CASSPRSGLAGEATQYF TGTGCCAGCAGCCCGCGATCGGGACTAGCGGGAGAGGCGACCCAGTACTTC
- - TRBJ1-1 TRBV5-1 CASSLPRPETEAFF TGCGCCAGCAGCTTGCCCCGGCCAGAGACTGAAGCTTTCTTT
- - TRBJ2-3 TRBV7-9 CASSLGADTQYF TGTGCCAGCAGCTTGGGGGCAGATACGCAGTATTTT
TRBD2 - TRBJ2-3 TRBV15 CATSRVLGAGAGTDTQYF TGTGCCACCAGCAGAGTGTTAGGAGCGGGAGCAGGCACAGATACGCAGTATTTT
TRBD2 - TRBJ2-1 TRBV10-3 CAISAGAGAYNEQFF TGTGCCATCAGTGCGGGAGCGGGGGCCTACAATGAGCAGTTCTTC
- - TRBJ1-5 TRBV4-2 CASSQGVGVGNQPQHF TGTGCCAGCAGCCAAGGTGTGGGGGTAGGCAATCAGCCCCAGCATTTT
- few TRBJ2-1 TRBV19 CASSLGSSSYNEQFF TGTGCCAGTAGTTTAGGGAGTTCGTCGTACAATGAGCAGTTCTTC
- - TRBJ2-7 TRBV15 CATSRDRPYEQYF TGTGCCACCAGCAGAGATCGACCCTACGAGCAGTACTTC
- - TRBJ2-3 TRBV2 CASSEARGVPTDTQYF TGTGCCAGCAGTGAAGCGAGGGGCGTACCAACAGATACGCAGTATTTT
- - TRBJ1-1 TRBV14 CASSQKRAEAFF TGTGCCAGCAGCCAAAAGAGAGCTGAAGCTTTCTTT
- - TRBJ2-5 TRBV28 CASSYPGQGEETQYF TGTGCCAGCAGTTATCCGGGACAAGGAGAAGAGACCCAGTACTTC
- few TRBJ2-2 TRBV19 CASRQGQFDTGELFF TGTGCCAGTAGGCAAGGACAGTTTGACACCGGGGAGCTGTTTTTT
- - TRBJ2-1 TRBV5-1 CASRGGDEQFF TGCGCCAGCAGGGGGGGAGATGAGCAGTTCTTC
TRBD1 - TRBJ1-5 TRBV5-1 CASSLGTGSDQPQHF TGCGCCAGCAGCTTGGGGACAGGGAGCGATCAGCCCCAGCATTTT
TRBD1 - TRBJ2-7 TRBV18 CASSQDRGLYEQYF TGTGCCAGCTCGCAAGACAGGGGGCTCTACGAGCAGTACTTC
- - TRBJ1-1 TRBV28 CASSPPHLNTEAFF TGTGCCAGCAGTCCGCCTCACCTGAACACTGAAGCTTTCTTT
- - TRBJ2-1 TRBV7-3 CASSLGGEQFF TGTGCCAGCAGCTTAGGGGGTGAGCAGTTCTTC
- - TRBJ2-1 TRBV4-3 CASSQDLGFSSYNEQFF TGCGCCAGCAGCCAAGATCTGGGATTTAGCTCCTACAATGAGCAGTTCTTC
- medium-sized TRBJ1-1 TRBV11-2 CASSLWLEAFF TGTGCCAGCAGCTTATGGCTGGAAGCTTTCTTT
- - TRBJ1-4 TRBV9 CASSVGGYSEKLFF TGTGCCAGCAGCGTAGGGGGCTATTCTGAAAAACTGTTTTTT
- - TRBJ2-1 TRBV29-1 CSAPGLYNEQFF TGCAGCGCCCCAGGCCTGTACAATGAGCAGTTCTTC
TRBD1 - TRBJ1-4 TRBV6-1 CASSRQGGSEKLFF TGTGCCAGCAGTCGACAGGGGGGGAGTGAAAAACTGTTTTTT
- - TRBJ2-5 TRBV29-1 CSVEGENDGSYQETQYF TGCAGCGTTGAAGGGGAGAATGACGGGTCGTACCAAGAGACCCAGTACTTC
TRBD2 - TRBJ2-3 TRBV5-4 CASSLRLAGHTDTQYF TGTGCCAGCAGCTTGAGGCTAGCGGGGCATACAGATACGCAGTATTTT
- - TRBJ1-1 TRBV28 CASRLGRNTEAFF TGTGCCAGCAGGCTAGGGAGGAACACTGAAGCTTTCTTT
- - TRBJ2-7 TRBV19 CASSPERQSYEQYF TGTGCCAGTAGCCCCGAGAGACAGTCCTACGAGCAGTACTTC
- - TRBJ2-1 TRBV5-1 CASSLFPGYNEQFF TGCGCCAGCAGCTTGTTCCCAGGGTATAATGAGCAGTTCTTC
TRBD2 - TRBJ2-5 TRBV7-3 CASSDSGGPQETQYF TGTGCCAGCAGCGATAGCGGGGGCCCTCAAGAGACCCAGTACTTC
- - TRBJ2-1 TRBV7-7 CASSLYASVDNEQFF TGTGCCAGCAGCTTATACGCTAGCGTAGACAATGAGCAGTTCTTC
- - TRBJ2-6 TRBV7-9 CASSFVRGGANVLTF TGTGCCAGCAGCTTCGTGAGGGGTGGGGCCAACGTCCTGACTTTC
- - TRBJ2-3 TRBV7-2 CASSLGPPTSTDTQYF TGTGCCAGCAGCTTAGGACCTCCCACCAGCACAGATACGCAGTATTTT
TRBD2 - TRBJ2-7 TRBV9 CASSGRGDYPREQYF TGTGCCAGCAGCGGGAGAGGGGACTATCCACGCGAGCAGTACTTC
- - TRBJ2-1 TRBV11-2 CASSFSLHNEQFF TGTGCCAGCAGCTTCAGCTTACACAATGAGCAGTTCTTC
TRBD2 - TRBJ2-2 TRBV19 CASSIGLAANTGELFF TGTGCCAGTAGTATCGGCCTAGCGGCGAACACCGGGGAGCTGTTTTTT
TRBD2 once TRBJ2-3 TRBV29-1 CSVPDLAGGATDTQYF TGCAGCGTTCCAGACCTAGCGGGGGGGGCCACAGATACGCAGTATTTT
- - TRBJ2-5 TRBV28 CASSYLTGVYQETQYF TGTGCCAGCAGTTACTTGACAGGCGTGTACCAAGAGACCCAGTACTTC
- - TRBJ2-5 TRBV7-2 CASSFSARETQYF TGTGCCAGCAGCTTTTCTGCCCGCGAGACCCAGTACTTC
- - TRBJ2-7 TRBV7-9 CASSTDGALSYEQYF TGTGCCAGCAGCACCGATGGGGCACTCTCCTACGAGCAGTACTTC
TRBD2 - TRBJ2-2 TRBV28 CASSLRRDSGGSTGELFF TGTGCCAGCAGTTTAAGAAGGGATAGCGGGGGGAGCACCGGGGAGCTGTTTTTT
- - TRBJ1-2 TRBV5-4 CASSLAGGGLWGYTF TGTGCCAGCAGCTTGGCCGGGGGGGGCCTCTGGGGCTACACCTTC
- - TRBJ2-7 TRBV27 CASSIERVQYF TGTGCCAGCAGTATCGAGCGGGTGCAGTACTTC
TRBD1 - TRBJ1-4 TRBV4-2 CASSQLTGQGSEKLFF TGTGCCAGCAGCCAACTCACGGGACAGGGCAGTGAAAAACTGTTTTTT